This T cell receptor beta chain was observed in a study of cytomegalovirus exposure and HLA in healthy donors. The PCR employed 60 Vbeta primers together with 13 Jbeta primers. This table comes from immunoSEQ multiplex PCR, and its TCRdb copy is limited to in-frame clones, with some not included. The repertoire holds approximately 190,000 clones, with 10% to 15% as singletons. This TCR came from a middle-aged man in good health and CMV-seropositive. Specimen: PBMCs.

The CDR3 coding sequence is TGTGCCAGCAGCGCCCAAGGACAGGGCAGGCCCTATGGCTACACCTTC. As protein: CASSAQGQGRPYGYTF. The chain couples TRBV7-2 to TRBJ1-2, with 8 bases fitting TRBD1. This CDR3 has 16 residues. From germline, CDR1 is SGHTA and CDR2 FQGNSA. The V segment lost 5 bases and the J segment 4 bases; nucleotides outside the gene matches: 12.